This T cell receptor (beta chain) was documented in a study of T cell responses to AZD1222 COVID-19 vaccine. Here immunoSEQ multiplex PCR was the method, and the copy in TCRdb shows in-frame clones only, minus some. The sample shows 160,000 or so clones, about 90% of them seen only once. The CDR3 spans 15 residues. V was pared by 0 bases and J by 6 bases, with 12 bases between. The germline V gene encodes CDR1 SGHRS and CDR2 YFSETQ. This TCR derives from an adult in good health. This sequence joins TRBV5-1 and TRBJ1-4; D is uncertain. The sample was peripheral blood, taken on day 0 of AZD1222 vaccination. CDR3 region: CASSLGPTGDEKLFF. The DNA of the CDR3 is TGCGCCAGCAGCTTGGGTCCAACCGGAGATGAAAAACTGTTTTTT.